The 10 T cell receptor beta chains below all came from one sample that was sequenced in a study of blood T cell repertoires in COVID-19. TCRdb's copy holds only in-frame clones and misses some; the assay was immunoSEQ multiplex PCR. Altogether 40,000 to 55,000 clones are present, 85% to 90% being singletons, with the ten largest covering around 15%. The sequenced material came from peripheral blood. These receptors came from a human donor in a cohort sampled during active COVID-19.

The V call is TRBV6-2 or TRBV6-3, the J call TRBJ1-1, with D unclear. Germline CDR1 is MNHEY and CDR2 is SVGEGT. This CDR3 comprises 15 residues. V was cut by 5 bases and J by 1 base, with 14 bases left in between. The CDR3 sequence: CASSDAGSWNTEAFF. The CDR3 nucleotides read TGTGCCAGCAGTGACGCAGGTTCATGGAACACTGAAGCTTTCTTT.

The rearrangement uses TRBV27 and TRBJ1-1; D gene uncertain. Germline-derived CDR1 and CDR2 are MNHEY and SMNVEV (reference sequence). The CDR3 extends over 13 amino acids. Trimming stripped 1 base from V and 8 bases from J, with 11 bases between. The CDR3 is CASSLLAVSEAFF. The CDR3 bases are TGTGCCAGCAGTTTATTGGCAGTATCCGAAGCTTTCTTT.

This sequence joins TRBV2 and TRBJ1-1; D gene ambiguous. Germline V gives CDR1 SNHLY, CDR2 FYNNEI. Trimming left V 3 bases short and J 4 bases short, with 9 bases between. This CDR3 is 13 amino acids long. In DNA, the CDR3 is TGTGCCAGCAGTGATGGGTACAGCACTGAAGCTTTCTTT. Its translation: CASSDGYSTEAFF.

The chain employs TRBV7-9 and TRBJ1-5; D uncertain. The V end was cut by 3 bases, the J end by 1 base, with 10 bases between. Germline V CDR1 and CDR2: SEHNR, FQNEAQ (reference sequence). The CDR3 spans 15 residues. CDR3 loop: CASSFGVSSNQPQHF. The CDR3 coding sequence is TGTGCCAGCAGCTTCGGGGTCTCGAGCAATCAGCCCCAGCATTTT.

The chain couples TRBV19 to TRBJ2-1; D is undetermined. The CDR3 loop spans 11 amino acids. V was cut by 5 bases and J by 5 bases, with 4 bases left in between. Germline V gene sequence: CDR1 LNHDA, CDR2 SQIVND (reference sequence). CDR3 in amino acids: CASSWHNEQFF. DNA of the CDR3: TGTGCCAGTAGTTGGCACAATGAGCAGTTCTTC.

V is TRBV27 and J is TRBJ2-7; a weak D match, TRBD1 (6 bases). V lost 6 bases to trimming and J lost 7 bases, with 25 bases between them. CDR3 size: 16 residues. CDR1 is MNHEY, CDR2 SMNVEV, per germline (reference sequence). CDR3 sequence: CASSPQGRASSREQYF. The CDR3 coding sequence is TGTGCCAGCAGCCCGCAGGGGCGGGCCTCCTCGCGGGAGCAGTACTTC.

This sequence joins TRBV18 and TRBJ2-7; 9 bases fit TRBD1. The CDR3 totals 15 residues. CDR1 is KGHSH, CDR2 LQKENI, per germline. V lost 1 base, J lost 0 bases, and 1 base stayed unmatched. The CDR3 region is CASSPQQGASYEQYF. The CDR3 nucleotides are TGTGCCAGCTCACCACAACAGGGGGCCTCCTACGAGCAGTACTTC.

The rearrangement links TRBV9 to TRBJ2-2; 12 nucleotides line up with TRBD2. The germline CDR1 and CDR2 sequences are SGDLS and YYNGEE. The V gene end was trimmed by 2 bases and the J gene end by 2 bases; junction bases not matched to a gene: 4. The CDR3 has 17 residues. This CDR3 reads CASSVRTSGANTGELFF. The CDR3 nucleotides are TGTGCCAGCAGCGTTAGGACTAGCGGGGCAAACACCGGGGAGCTGTTTTTT.

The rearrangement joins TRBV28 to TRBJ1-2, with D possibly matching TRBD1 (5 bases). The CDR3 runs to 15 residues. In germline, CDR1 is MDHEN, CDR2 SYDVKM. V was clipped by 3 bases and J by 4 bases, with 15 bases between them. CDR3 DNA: TGTGCCAGCAGTTTTTCCAGGGATCAAGGCTATGGCTACACCTTC. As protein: CASSFSRDQGYGYTF.

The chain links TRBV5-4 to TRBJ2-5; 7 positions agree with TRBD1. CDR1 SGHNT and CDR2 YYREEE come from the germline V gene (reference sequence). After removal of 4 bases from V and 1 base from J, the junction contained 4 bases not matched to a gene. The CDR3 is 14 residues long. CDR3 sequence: CASSTGTVQETQYF. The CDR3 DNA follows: TGTGCCAGCAGCACCGGGACAGTCCAAGAGACCCAGTACTTC.